This T cell receptor (beta chain) was recorded in a study of T cells after yellow fever vaccination. Notes on the study in general: The booster response re-showed most primary clones: approximately 95% CD4, almost 90% CD8.

Making TCR cDNA involved 5'RACE template switching, which added UMIs and a universal primer site. TCRdb re-derived calls from the 5' RACE reads in MiXCR, one entry per CDR3 protein. Of some 240,000 distinct CDR3 sequences listed, approximately 3% are singletons. Germline V gene data show CDR1 as MDHEN and CDR2 as SYDVKM. V lost 3 bases and J 6 bases, leaving 9 bases between the germline ends. The CDR3 sequence is 13 residues long. This clonotype was seen a few times. No antigen is known for it. Sequencing was performed on CD4+ T cells sorted from PBMCs, taken 10 days after the yellow fever booster vaccination. The V call is TRBV28, the J call TRBJ1-5; D ambiguous. The TCR sequence derives from a man aged 18 to 29 who received the YFV17D yellow fever vaccine. The CDR3, as DNA: TGTGCCAGCAGTTTGGCCCCCAGTCAGCCCCAGCATTTT. Amino acid sequence: CASSLAPSQPQHF. Supplemented by reference TRBV28 and TRBJ1-5, the full variable domain reads DVKVTQSSRYLVKRTGEKVFLECVQDMDHENMFWYRQDPGLGLRLIYFSYDVKMKEKGDIPEGYSVSREKKERFSLILESASTNQTSMYLCASSLAPSQPQHFGDGTRLSIL.